This entry lists 10 T cell receptor beta chains sequenced from one sample in a study of cytomegalovirus exposure and HLA in healthy donors. The PCR contained 60 Vbeta and 13 Jbeta primers. Method: immunoSEQ multiplex PCR; TCRdb's copy keeps in-frame clones and lacks some. The data show about 180,000 clones, 77% seen once. Sequencing was done on a sample of PBMCs. The receptors were gathered from a woman in her fifties or sixties in good health and CMV-seropositive.

The chain joins TRBV27 to TRBJ1-3; 12 bases are shared with TRBD1. The CDR3 runs to 18 residues. In germline, CDR1 is MNHEY, CDR2 SMNVEV (reference sequence). V was clipped by 6 bases and J by 1 base; unmatched bases: 10. DNA for the CDR3: TGTGCCAGCAGGGCCGGGACAGGGGGCGCGGGGTCTGGAAACACCATATATTTT. This sequence encodes CASRAGTGGAGSGNTIYF.

This clone came up once. The CDR3 nucleotides are TGCAGCGTTGAAGGGTTTAATAGCGGGAGTTGGAATGAGCAGTTCTTC. The encoded protein is CSVEGFNSGSWNEQFF. The chain recombines TRBV29-1 with TRBJ2-1; 9 positions match TRBD2. V lost 1 base and J lost 7; bases outside the gene matches: 11. The germline V gene has CDR1 SQVTM and CDR2 ANQGSEA. The CDR3 is 16 residues long.

This chain uses TRBV14 with TRBJ2-7; TRBD1 aligns across 10 bases. The CDR3 runs 14 residues. From germline, CDR1 is SGHDN and CDR2 FVKESK. The junction had 4 bases not matched to a gene; V was cut back by 0 bases and J by 8 bases. CDR3: CASSQEGQGSKQYF. The CDR3 DNA reads TGTGCCAGCAGCCAAGAGGGACAGGGGTCGAAGCAGTACTTC.

CDR3 sequence reads: CASSQTSAVVNEQFF. In DNA, the CDR3 is TGTGCCAGCAGCCAGACTAGCGCAGTGGTCAATGAGCAGTTCTTC. This chain connects TRBV5-4 to TRBJ2-1; 8 bases fit TRBD2. The CDR3 runs 15 residues. Per the germline V gene, CDR1 is SGHNT and CDR2 is YYREEE (reference sequence). Trimming took 4 bases from V and 6 from J; bases not matched to a gene: 9.

The chain joins TRBV5-1 to TRBJ2-5; D is ambiguous. There are 12 residues in the CDR3. The germline V gene encodes CDR1 SGHRS and CDR2 YFSETQ. V was clipped by 2 bases and J by 4 bases, with 6 bases between them. CDR3 loop: CASSFISETQYF. CDR3 DNA sequence: TGCGCCAGCAGCTTTATCTCAGAGACCCAGTACTTC.

The V call is TRBV28, the J call TRBJ2-3, with 9 bases aligning to TRBD1. Germline V gene sequence: CDR1 MDHEN, CDR2 SYDVKM. With 6 bases clipped from V and 4 bases from J, the junction kept 2 bases outside the gene matches. The CDR3 extends over 13 amino acids. CDR3 nucleotide sequence: TGTGCCAGCAGCCGGACAGGGGCAGATACGCAGTATTTT. This translates into CASSRTGADTQYF.

The rearrangement joins TRBV19 to TRBJ2-1; 9 nucleotides match TRBD2. V was clipped by 3 bases and J by 7 bases; unmatched bases: 7. This CDR3 contains 15 residues. Germline V gene lookup returns CDR1 LNHDA and CDR2 SQIVND (reference sequence). The CDR3 nucleotides read TGTGCCAGTAGTATGAATAGCGGGGGTGGGAATGAGCAGTTCTTC. Encoded protein: CASSMNSGGGNEQFF.

The V call is TRBV7-6, the J call TRBJ2-1; possible D gene TRBD2, 7 bases. CDR1 SGHVS and CDR2 FNYEAQ come from the germline V gene. CDR3 length equals 16 residues. V dropped 5 bases and J dropped 8 bases, with 22 bases sitting between them. The CDR3 DNA is TGTGCCAGCAGCCAGAGAGGGGGGAGGGGTAGGGATGAGCAGTTCTTC. Translation: CASSQRGGRGRDEQFF.

This chain connects TRBV30 to TRBJ2-5; a possible D gene is TRBD2 (7 bases). With 0 bases removed from V and 3 bases from J, the gap between germline ends came to 11 bases. Germline CDR1 is GTSNPN and CDR2 is SVGIG (reference sequence). The CDR3 has 14 amino acids. This CDR3 reads CAWSVRGAEETQYF. For the CDR3, the DNA is TGTGCCTGGAGTGTACGGGGGGCCGAAGAGACCCAGTACTTC.

J is TRBJ2-3 and V is TRBV11-2; possible D gene TRBD2, 5 bases. This CDR3 has 15 amino acids. The germline gives CDR1 SGHAT, CDR2 FQNNGV. Between the trimmed V and J ends, which lost 5 bases and 0 bases, there was a span of 12 bases. DNA for the CDR3: TGTGCCAGCAGCGTAAAGCGGACTAGCACAGATACGCAGTATTTT. Translation: CASSVKRTSTDTQYF.